The clone carrying this TCR beta chain came up once. The sample originates from a study of blood T cell repertoires in COVID-19. Trimming cost V 5 bases and J 6 bases; bases outside gene matches: 5. The CDR3 covers 15 residues. Germline CDR1 is MNHEY and CDR2 is SVGAGI. Generated by immunoSEQ multiplex PCR, the TCRdb table keeps only in-frame clones and is missing some. Altogether some 150,000 clones are present, approximately 80% being singletons, with the ten largest covering about 9.3%. Sequenced material: peripheral blood. The sequence was collected from a woman older than 75 in a cohort sampled during active or convalescent COVID-19. This chain connects TRBV6-5 to TRBJ1-6, with TRBD1 identical over 9 bases. Written as DNA, the CDR3 is TGTGCCAGCAGTCCGGGACAGGGACGTAATTCACCCCTCCACTTT. This gives the protein CASSPGQGRNSPLHF.